This T cell receptor (beta chain) was obtained from a study of TIL therapy for anti-PD-1-resistant metastatic lung cancer. Findings and limits, study-wide: Patients were highly selected, enriched for treatment-naive, never-smoker and oncogene-addicted cases.

Turning to this clone: Its antigen remains unknown.

This was the immunoSEQ v3 assay. Profiled with immunoSEQ multiplex PCR; TCRdb holds only in-frame clones, not every one. The sample lists around 50,000 clones, less than 75% occurring once. V was trimmed by 4 bases and J by 4 bases, leaving 7 bases between them. Germline CDR1 is LNHDA and CDR2 is SQIVND (reference sequence). This CDR3 contains 13 residues. Time point given: pre-treatment sample, taken before nivolumab and TIL therapy. This chain joins TRBV19 and TRBJ2-2; D is unresolved. This sequence originates from a person aged 25 to 80 with non-small cell lung cancer. The material sequenced was blood, taken at baseline. This chain's CDR3 is CASSRGSTGELFF. The CDR3 bases are TGTGCCAGTAGTAGGGGTAGCACCGGGGAGCTGTTTTTT.